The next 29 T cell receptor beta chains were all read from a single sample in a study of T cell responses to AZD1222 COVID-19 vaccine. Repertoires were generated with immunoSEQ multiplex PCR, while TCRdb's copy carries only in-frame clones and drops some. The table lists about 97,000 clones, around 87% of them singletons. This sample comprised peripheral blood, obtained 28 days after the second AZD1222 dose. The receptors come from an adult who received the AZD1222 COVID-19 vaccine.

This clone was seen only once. CDR3 DNA sequence: TGTGCCAGCAGTTTATGGACAGGGGGGCGAGTCGGGGAGCTGTTTTTT. It specifies CASSLWTGGRVGELFF. The chain couples TRBV27 to TRBJ2-2; 10 nucleotides match TRBD1. Losses at the gene ends were 1 base for V and 7 bases for J; bases not matched to a gene: 6. The CDR3 has 16 amino acids. Germline CDR1 MNHEY, CDR2 SMNVEV (reference sequence).

The DNA for the CDR3 is TGCGCCAGCAGCTTGGAGGACGAGCAGTACTTC. It encodes CASSLEDEQYF. This chain links TRBV5-1 with TRBJ2-7; D ambiguous. Germline CDR1 SGHRS, CDR2 YFSETQ. V gave up 0 bases and J gave up 5 bases, with 3 bases separating them. This CDR3 contains 11 residues. Full variable domain (missing parts from reference TRBV5-1 and TRBJ2-7): KAGVTQTPRYLIKTRGQQVTLSCSPISGHRSVSWYQQTPGQGLQFLFEYFSETQRNKGNFPGRFSGRQFSNSRSEMNVSTLELGDSALYLCASSLEDEQYFGPGTRLTVT.

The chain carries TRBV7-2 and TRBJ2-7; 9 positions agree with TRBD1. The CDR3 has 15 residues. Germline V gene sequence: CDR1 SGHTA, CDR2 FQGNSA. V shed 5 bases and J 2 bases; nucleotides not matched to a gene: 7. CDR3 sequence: CASSRPRQGAYEQYF. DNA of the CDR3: TGTGCCAGCAGCCGTCCACGACAGGGGGCCTACGAGCAGTACTTC.

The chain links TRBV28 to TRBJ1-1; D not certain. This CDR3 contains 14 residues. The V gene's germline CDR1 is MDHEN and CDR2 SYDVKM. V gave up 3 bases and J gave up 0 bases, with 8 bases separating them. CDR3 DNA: TGTGCCAGCAGTTTGATACGGCTGAACACTGAAGCTTTCTTT. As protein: CASSLIRLNTEAFF.

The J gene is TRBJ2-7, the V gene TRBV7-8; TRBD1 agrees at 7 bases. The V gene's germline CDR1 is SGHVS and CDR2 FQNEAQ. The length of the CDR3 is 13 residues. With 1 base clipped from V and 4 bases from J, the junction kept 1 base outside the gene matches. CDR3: CASSLVTGYEQYF. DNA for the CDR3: TGTGCCAGCAGCTTAGTGACAGGGTACGAGCAGTACTTC.

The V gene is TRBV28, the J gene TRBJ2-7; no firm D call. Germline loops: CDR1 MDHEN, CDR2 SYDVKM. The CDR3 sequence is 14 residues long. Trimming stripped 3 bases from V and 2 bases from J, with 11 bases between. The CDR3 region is CASSFPGSTYEQYF. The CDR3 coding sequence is TGTGCCAGCAGTTTCCCCGGGTCTACCTACGAGCAGTACTTC.

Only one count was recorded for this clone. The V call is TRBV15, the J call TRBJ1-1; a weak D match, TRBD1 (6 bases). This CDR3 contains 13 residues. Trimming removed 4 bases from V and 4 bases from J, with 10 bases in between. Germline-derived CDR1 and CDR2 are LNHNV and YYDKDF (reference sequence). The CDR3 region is CATSIPGATEAFF. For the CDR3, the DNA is TGTGCCACCAGCATCCCAGGGGCCACTGAAGCTTTCTTT.

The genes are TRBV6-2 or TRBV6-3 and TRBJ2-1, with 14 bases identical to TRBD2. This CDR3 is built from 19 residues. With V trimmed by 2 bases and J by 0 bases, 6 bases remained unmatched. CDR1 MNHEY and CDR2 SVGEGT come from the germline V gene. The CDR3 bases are TGTGCCAGCAGTTACAGGACTAGCGGGGGGTCCCGCTCCTACAATGAGCAGTTCTTC. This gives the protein CASSYRTSGGSRSYNEQFF.

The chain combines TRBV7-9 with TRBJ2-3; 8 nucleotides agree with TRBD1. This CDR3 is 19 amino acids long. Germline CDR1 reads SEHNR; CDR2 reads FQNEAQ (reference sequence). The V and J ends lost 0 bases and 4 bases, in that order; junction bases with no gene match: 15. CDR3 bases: TGTGCCAGCAGCTTAGCTCCCCGGAGAGGGCAGGGGGCTTCAGATACGCAGTATTTT. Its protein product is CASSLAPRRGQGASDTQYF.

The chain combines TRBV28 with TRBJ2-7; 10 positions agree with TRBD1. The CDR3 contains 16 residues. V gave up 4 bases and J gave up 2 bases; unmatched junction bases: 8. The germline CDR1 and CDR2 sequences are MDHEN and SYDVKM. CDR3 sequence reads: CASSSPPGQGTYEQYF. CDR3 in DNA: TGTGCCAGCAGTTCCCCTCCGGGACAGGGGACCTACGAGCAGTACTTC.

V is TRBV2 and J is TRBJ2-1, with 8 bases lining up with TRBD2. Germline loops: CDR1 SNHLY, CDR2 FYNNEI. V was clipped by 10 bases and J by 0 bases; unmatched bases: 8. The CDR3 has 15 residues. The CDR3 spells CATSRSGGSYNEQFF. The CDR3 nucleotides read TGTGCCACCTCGAGGAGCGGGGGCTCCTACAATGAGCAGTTCTTC. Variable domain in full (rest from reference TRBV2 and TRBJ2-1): EPEVTQTPSHQVTQMGQEVILRCVPISNHLYFYWYRQILGQKVEFLVSFYNNEISEKSEIFDDQFSVERPDGSNFTLKIRSTKLEDSAMYFCATSRSGGSYNEQFFGPGTRLTVL.

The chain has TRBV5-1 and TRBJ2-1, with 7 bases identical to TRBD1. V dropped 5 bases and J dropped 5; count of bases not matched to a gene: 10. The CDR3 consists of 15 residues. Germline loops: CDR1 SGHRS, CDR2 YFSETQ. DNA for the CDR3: TGCGCCAGCAGTATTCCGGGACAGTCACACAATGAGCAGTTCTTC. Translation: CASSIPGQSHNEQFF. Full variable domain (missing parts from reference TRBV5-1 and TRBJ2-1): KAGVTQTPRYLIKTRGQQVTLSCSPISGHRSVSWYQQTPGQGLQFLFEYFSETQRNKGNFPGRFSGRQFSNSRSEMNVSTLELGDSALYLCASSIPGQSHNEQFFGPGTRLTVL.

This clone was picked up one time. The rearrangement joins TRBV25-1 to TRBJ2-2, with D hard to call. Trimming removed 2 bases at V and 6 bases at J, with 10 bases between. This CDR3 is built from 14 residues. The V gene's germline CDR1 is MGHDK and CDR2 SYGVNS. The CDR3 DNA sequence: TGTGCCAGCAGTGAACCCATAAAGGCCGGGGAGCTGTTTTTT. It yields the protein CASSEPIKAGELFF.

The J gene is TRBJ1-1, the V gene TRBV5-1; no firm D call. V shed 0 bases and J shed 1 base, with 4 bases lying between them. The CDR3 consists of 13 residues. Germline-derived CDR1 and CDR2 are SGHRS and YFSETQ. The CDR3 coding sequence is TGCGCCAGCAGCTTGGAAGGGAACACTGAAGCTTTCTTT. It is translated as CASSLEGNTEAFF.

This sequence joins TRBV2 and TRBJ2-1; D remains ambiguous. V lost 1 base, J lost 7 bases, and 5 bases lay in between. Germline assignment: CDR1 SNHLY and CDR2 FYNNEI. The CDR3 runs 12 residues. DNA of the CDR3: TGTGCCAGCAGTGAAGGGGGTAATGAGCAGTTCTTC. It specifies CASSEGGNEQFF.

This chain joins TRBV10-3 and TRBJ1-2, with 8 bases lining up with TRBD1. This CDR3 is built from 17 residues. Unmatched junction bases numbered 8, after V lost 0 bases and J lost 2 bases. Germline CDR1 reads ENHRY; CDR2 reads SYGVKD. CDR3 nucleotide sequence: TGTGCCATCAGTGAGTCCGGGACAGGAGCTACCAACTATGGCTACACCTTC. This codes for CAISESGTGATNYGYTF.

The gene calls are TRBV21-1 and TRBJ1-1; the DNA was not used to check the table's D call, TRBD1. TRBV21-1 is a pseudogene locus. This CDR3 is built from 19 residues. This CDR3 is CASSNTKRAPRTVFHPGSF. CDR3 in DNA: TGTGCCAGCAGCAATACTAAAAGGGCCCCTCGGACAGTATTCCACCCTGGGAGCTTT.

CDR3 sequence reads: CASSLGQGGNQPQHF. DNA of the CDR3: TGCGCCAGCAGCCTAGGACAGGGCGGCAATCAGCCCCAGCATTTT. The genes are TRBV5-1 and TRBJ1-5, with 8 bases that match TRBD1. Germline V CDR1 and CDR2: SGHRS, YFSETQ. CDR3 length: 15 amino acids. The junction had 5 bases not matched to a gene; V was cut back by 4 bases and J by 2 bases.

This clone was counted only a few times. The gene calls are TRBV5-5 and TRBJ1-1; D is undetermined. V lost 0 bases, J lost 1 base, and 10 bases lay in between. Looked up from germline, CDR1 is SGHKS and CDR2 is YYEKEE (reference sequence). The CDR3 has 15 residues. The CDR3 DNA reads TGTGCCAGCAGCTTGGCGGCGGCTGGGAACACTGAAGCTTTCTTT. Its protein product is CASSLAAAGNTEAFF. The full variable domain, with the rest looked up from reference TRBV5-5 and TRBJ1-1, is DAGVTQSPTHLIKTRGQQVTLRCSPISGHKSVSWYQQVLGQGPQFIFQYYEKEERGRGNFPDRFSARQFPNYSSELNVNALLLGDSALYLCASSLAAAGNTEAFFGQGTRLTVV.

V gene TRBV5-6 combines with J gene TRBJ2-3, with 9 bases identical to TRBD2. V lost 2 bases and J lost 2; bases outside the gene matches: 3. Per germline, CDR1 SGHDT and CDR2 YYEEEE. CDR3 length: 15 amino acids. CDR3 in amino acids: CASSLAGGHTDTQYF. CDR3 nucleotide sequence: TGTGCCAGCAGCTTAGCGGGGGGACACACAGATACGCAGTATTTT.

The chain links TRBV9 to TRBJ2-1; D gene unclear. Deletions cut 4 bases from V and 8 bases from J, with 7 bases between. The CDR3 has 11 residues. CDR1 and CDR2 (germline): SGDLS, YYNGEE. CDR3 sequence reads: CASSSLDEQFF. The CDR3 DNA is TGTGCCAGCAGCTCCCTAGATGAGCAGTTCTTC.

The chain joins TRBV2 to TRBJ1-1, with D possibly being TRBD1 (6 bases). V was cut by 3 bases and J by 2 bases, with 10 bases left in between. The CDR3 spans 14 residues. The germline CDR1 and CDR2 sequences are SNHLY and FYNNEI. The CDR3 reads CASSDRTANTEAFF. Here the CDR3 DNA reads TGTGCCAGCAGTGACAGGACAGCTAACACTGAAGCTTTCTTT.

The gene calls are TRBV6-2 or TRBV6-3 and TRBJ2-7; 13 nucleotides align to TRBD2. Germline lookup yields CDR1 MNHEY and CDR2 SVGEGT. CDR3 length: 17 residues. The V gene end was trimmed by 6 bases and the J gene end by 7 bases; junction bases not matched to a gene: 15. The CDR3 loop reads CASSGTSGTSQPREQYF. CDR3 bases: TGTGCCAGCAGCGGGACTAGCGGGACCTCTCAGCCTCGGGAGCAGTACTTC.

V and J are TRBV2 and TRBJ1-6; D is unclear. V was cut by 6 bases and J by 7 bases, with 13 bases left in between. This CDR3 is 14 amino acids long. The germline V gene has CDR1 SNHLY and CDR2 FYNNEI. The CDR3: CASRREIGNSPLHF. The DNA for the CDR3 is TGTGCCAGCAGGAGGGAGATAGGGAATTCACCCCTCCACTTT.

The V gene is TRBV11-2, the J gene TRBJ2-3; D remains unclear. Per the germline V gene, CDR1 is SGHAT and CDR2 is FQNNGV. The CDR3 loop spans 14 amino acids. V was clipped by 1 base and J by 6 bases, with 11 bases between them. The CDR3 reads CASSLVGLGDTQYF. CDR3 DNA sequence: TGTGCCAGCAGCTTAGTGGGCCTGGGGGATACGCAGTATTTT.

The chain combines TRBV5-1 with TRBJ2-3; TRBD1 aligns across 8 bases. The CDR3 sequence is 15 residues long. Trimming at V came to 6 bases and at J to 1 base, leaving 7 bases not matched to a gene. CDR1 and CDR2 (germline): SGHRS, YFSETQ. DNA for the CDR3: TGCGCCAGCATTCTTGGGACAGGCCGCACAGATACGCAGTATTTT. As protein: CASILGTGRTDTQYF. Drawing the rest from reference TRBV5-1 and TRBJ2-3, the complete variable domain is KAGVTQTPRYLIKTRGQQVTLSCSPISGHRSVSWYQQTPGQGLQFLFEYFSETQRNKGNFPGRFSGRQFSNSRSEMNVSTLELGDSALYLCASILGTGRTDTQYFGPGTRLTVL.

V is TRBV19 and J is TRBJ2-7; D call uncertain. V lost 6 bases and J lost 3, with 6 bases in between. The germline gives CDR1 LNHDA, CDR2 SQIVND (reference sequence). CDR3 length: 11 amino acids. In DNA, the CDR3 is TGTGCCAGTAGCCAGGACTACGAGCAGTACTTC. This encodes CASSQDYEQYF. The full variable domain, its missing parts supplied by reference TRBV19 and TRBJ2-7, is DGGITQSPKYLFRKEGQNVTLSCEQNLNHDAMYWYRQDPGQGLRLIYYSQIVNDFQKGDIAEGYSVSREKKESFPLTVTSAQKNPTAFYLCASSQDYEQYFGPGTRLTVT.

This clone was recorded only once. The CDR3 DNA is TGTGCCAGCAGTTTACAGGGCAGCTCCTACGAGCAGTACTTC. Translating it yields CASSLQGSSYEQYF. The V gene is TRBV28, the J gene TRBJ2-7; tentative D call: TRBD1 (5 bases). The CDR3 spans 14 residues. V dropped 2 bases and J dropped 0 bases, with 8 bases sitting between them. Germline V gives CDR1 MDHEN, CDR2 SYDVKM.

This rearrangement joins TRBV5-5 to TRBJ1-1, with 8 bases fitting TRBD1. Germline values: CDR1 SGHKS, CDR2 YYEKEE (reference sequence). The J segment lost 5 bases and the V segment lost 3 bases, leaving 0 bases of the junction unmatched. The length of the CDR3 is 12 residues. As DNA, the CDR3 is TGTGCCAGCAGCTGGGACAGGACTGAAGCTTTCTTT. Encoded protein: CASSWDRTEAFF.